One T cell receptor beta chain is described in this entry. TCRdb's table, derived via immunoSEQ multiplex PCR, lists solely in-frame clones and lacks some. In the table there are 95,000 to 150,000 clones, roughly 84% of which are singletons. This entry belongs to a study of blood T cell repertoires in COVID-19. Sequencing was carried out using PBMCs or T cells enriched from blood (not recorded which). The clonotype was recovered from a woman in her twenties or thirties who had recovered from COVID-19.

CDR3 nucleotide sequence: TGTGCCAGCGGAGGGGGGGGGACGTCTAACTATGGCTACACCTTC. Translating gives CASGGGGTSNYGYTF. V is TRBV6-5 and J is TRBJ1-2; possible D gene TRBD1, 6 bases. Germline V lookup: CDR1 MNHEY, CDR2 SVGAGI. V was shortened by 8 bases and J by 0 bases, with 16 bases between the two germline ends. The CDR3 has 15 amino acids.